The 11 T cell receptor beta chains listed next were all sequenced from one sample in a study of shared clonotypes between healthy human individuals (TCRdb year 2020). Library preparation employed the immunoSEQ multiplex PCR assay. TCRdb holds this immuneACCESS table with in-frame rearrangements only. Some clones are missing; in checked studies, unresolved V genes explain under half, and the rest has no known cause. The table for this sample lists approximately 2,000,000 clones; approximately 92% of them were counted only once. Of the sample, about 1.7% is held by the ten largest clones. For the CD8 naive samples, CD45RO-negative cells were positively selected for CCR7, yielding a CD45RA+CCR7+ population from which TemRA cells were excluded. Sequencing was performed on naive CD8+ T cells from PBMCs. The sample's cell subset or site, from its label and the paper: CD45RA+CCR7+. These receptors all stem from a man aged 18 to 29 in good health. Some clones in this sample may be carry-over from other donors' samples.

The V gene is TRBV9, the J gene TRBJ2-1; D gene uncertain. In germline, CDR1 is SGDLS, CDR2 YYNGEE. Trimming removed 1 base from V and 5 bases from J, with 4 bases in between. This CDR3 region has 12 residues. The CDR3 region has the DNA TGTGCCAGCAGCGTATACGACAATGAGCAGTTCTTC. Translation: CASSVYDNEQFF.

The V gene is TRBV9, the J gene TRBJ2-7; D uncertain. The V end was cut by 0 bases, the J end by 1 base, with 11 bases between. Per germline, CDR1 SGDLS and CDR2 YYNGEE. The CDR3 sequence is 15 residues long. CDR3 in DNA: TGTGCCAGCAGCGTAGGCAGCGTGGCTTCCTACGAGCAGTACTTC. Amino acids: CASSVGSVASYEQYF.

The V and J genes are TRBV19 and TRBJ1-1; maybe TRBD1 (5 bases). Germline V gene data show CDR1 as LNHDA and CDR2 as SQIVND (reference sequence). Trimming cost V 1 base and J 4 bases, with 13 bases left between them. The CDR3 spans 15 residues. The CDR3 coding sequence is TGTGCCAGTAGTATAGGGTCGGGGGTTGGCACTGAAGCTTTCTTT. It is translated as CASSIGSGVGTEAFF.

The rearrangement joins TRBV7-3 to TRBJ2-1; 10 bases line up with TRBD2. There are 17 residues in the CDR3. With V trimmed by 4 bases and J by 5 bases, 11 bases remained unmatched. Germline V gene sequence: CDR1 SGHTA, CDR2 FQGTGA. In nucleotides, the CDR3 is TGTGCCAGCAGCTACGCCCCTAGCGGGAGACCTGACAATGAGCAGTTCTTC. Translation: CASSYAPSGRPDNEQFF.

The J gene is TRBJ2-1, the V gene TRBV9; TRBD2 matches 10 bases. V lost 3 bases to trimming and J lost 7 bases; unmatched junction nucleotides: 7. The CDR3 runs 15 residues. Germline lookup yields CDR1 SGDLS and CDR2 YYNGEE. CDR3 nucleotides: TGTGCCAGCAGCGCTTTAGCGGGAGGTTGGAATGAGCAGTTCTTC. It translates to CASSALAGGWNEQFF. Using reference TRBV9 and TRBJ2-1 for the parts outside the CDR3, the full variable domain is DSGVTQTPKHLITATGQRVTLRCSPRSGDLSVYWYQQSLDQGLQFLIQYYNGEERAKGNILERFSAQQFPDLHSELNLSSLELGDSALYFCASSALAGGWNEQFFGPGTRLTVL.

V is TRBV4-1 and J is TRBJ2-7; no firm D call. This CDR3 has 14 amino acids. Trimming stripped 0 bases from V and 2 bases from J, with 8 bases between. Per germline, CDR1 MGHRA and CDR2 YSYEKL. Written as DNA, the CDR3 is TGCGCCAGCAGCCAAGATAGGGTGGCCTACGAGCAGTACTTC. It yields the protein CASSQDRVAYEQYF.

This sequence joins TRBV9 and TRBJ2-1; D uncertain. The CDR3 contains 17 residues. Germline CDR1 is SGDLS and CDR2 is YYNGEE. The V end lost 3 bases, the J end lost 0 bases, and 16 bases lay between the germline ends. The CDR3 loop reads CASSARLAASSYNEQFF. Here the CDR3 DNA reads TGTGCCAGCAGCGCTCGCCTGGCGGCTAGCTCCTACAATGAGCAGTTCTTC.

The chain's CDR3 is CASSDVLAGDDLEQFF. For the CDR3, the DNA is TGTGCCAGCAGTGATGTACTAGCGGGAGATGACCTTGAGCAGTTCTTC. The chain has TRBV2 and TRBJ2-1; TRBD2 agrees at 11 bases. V lost 3 bases, J lost 9 bases, and 10 bases stayed unmatched. The CDR3 is made up of 16 amino acids. CDR1 is SNHLY and CDR2 is FYNNEI in the germline V gene.

The chain links TRBV5-4 to TRBJ2-2; D not resolved. CDR3 length: 14 amino acids. CDR1 and CDR2 (germline): SGHNT, YYREEE (reference sequence). V lost 1 base to trimming and J lost 0 bases, with 4 bases between them. The CDR3 DNA reads as TGTGCCAGCAGCTTGCCCGCGAACACCGGGGAGCTGTTTTTT. The encoded protein is CASSLPANTGELFF.

The chain is built from TRBV11-2 and TRBJ1-4, with 7 positions matching TRBD1. With V trimmed by 0 bases and J by 8 bases, 6 bases remained unmatched. The CDR3 contains 15 residues. The germline gives CDR1 SGHAT, CDR2 FQNNGV. This chain's CDR3 is CASSLEQGIGEKLFF. The CDR3 DNA reads as TGTGCCAGCAGCTTAGAACAGGGGATAGGAGAAAAACTGTTTTTT.

The chain recombines TRBV7-9 with TRBJ2-7; 7 nucleotides match TRBD2. Germline V gene data show CDR1 as SEHNR and CDR2 as FQNEAQ (reference sequence). Germline trimming cut 6 bases from V and 1 base from J; bases unmatched to any gene: 9. The CDR3 runs 15 residues. The CDR3 loop reads CASSPLGRRSYEQYF. In DNA, the CDR3 is TGTGCCAGCAGTCCTCTCGGGAGGAGGTCCTACGAGCAGTACTTC.